The 10 T cell receptor beta chains reported below all come from one sample, sequenced in a study of OX40 agonist ivuxolimab in advanced cancers. Assay used: immunoSEQ multiplex PCR; TCRdb lists only in-frame clones, some missing. The data contain 50,000 to 60,000 clones, roughly 77% of them singletons. This sample comprised CD4+ or CD8+ T cells sorted from blood, obtained in a trial of the OX40 agonist ivuxolimab. The receptors here all came from an adult with an advanced solid tumor such as melanoma, head and neck, liver or kidney cancer.

The genes are TRBV7-6 and TRBJ1-4; 7 bases are a match to TRBD1. CDR1 is SGHVS, CDR2 FNYEAQ, per germline. The CDR3 contains 14 residues. After removal of 5 bases from V and 7 bases from J, the junction contained 7 bases not matched to a gene. The CDR3, as DNA: TGTGCCAGCAGCGTGGGACAGCCGGTTGAAAAACTGTTTTTT. It codes for CASSVGQPVEKLFF.

CDR3 amino acids: CASIRESEAFF. The CDR3 bases are TGTGCCAGCATTAGGGAAAGTGAAGCTTTCTTT. The rearrangement links TRBV6-5 to TRBJ1-1, with no clear D. The CDR3 spans 11 residues. From germline, CDR1 is MNHEY and CDR2 SVGAGI. The V and J ends lost 7 bases and 7 bases respectively, with 10 bases between them.

This CDR3 reads CASSPDRVYEQYF. CDR3 DNA: TGTGCCAGCAGCCCTGACAGGGTATACGAGCAGTACTTC. V and J are TRBV11-3 and TRBJ2-7, with TRBD1 matching 7 bases. The CDR3 spans 13 residues. Per germline, CDR1 SGHNT and CDR2 YENEEA. V was clipped by 5 bases and J by 4 bases; unmatched bases: 5. The full variable domain, completed using reference TRBV11-3 and TRBJ2-7, is EAGVVQSPRYKIIEKKQPVAFWCNPISGHNTLYWYLQNLGQGPELLIRYENEEAVDDSQLPKDRFSAERLKGVDSTLKIQPAELGDSAVYLCASSPDRVYEQYFGPGTRLTVT.

The chain uses TRBV5-5 and TRBJ2-3; 7 bases match TRBD1. V was pared by 3 bases and J by 2 bases, with 3 bases of the junction left unmatched. This CDR3 spans 14 amino acids. In germline, CDR1 is SGHKS, CDR2 YYEKEE (reference sequence). This CDR3 reads CASSWTGDTDTQYF. The DNA of the CDR3 is TGTGCCAGCAGCTGGACAGGTGACACAGATACGCAGTATTTT. Using reference TRBV5-5 and TRBJ2-3 for the parts outside the CDR3, the full variable domain is DAGVTQSPTHLIKTRGQQVTLRCSPISGHKSVSWYQQVLGQGPQFIFQYYEKEERGRGNFPDRFSARQFPNYSSELNVNALLLGDSALYLCASSWTGDTDTQYFGPGTRLTVL.

The chain links TRBV4-1 to TRBJ1-1, with a tentative D call TRBD1 (6 bases). The V end was cut by 4 bases, the J end by 8 bases, with 17 bases between. The CDR3 is 14 amino acids. Germline assignment: CDR1 MGHRA and CDR2 YSYEKL. The chain's CDR3 is CASSRGSTGSEAFF. The DNA for the CDR3 is TGCGCCAGCAGCCGAGGATCCACAGGGTCGGAAGCTTTCTTT.

The chain couples TRBV7-3 to TRBJ2-7, with D possibly matching TRBD1 (5 bases). V was clipped by 1 base and J by 2 bases, with 9 bases between them. This CDR3 comprises 14 residues. Germline lookup yields CDR1 SGHTA and CDR2 FQGTGA. The CDR3 reads CASSLKSGPYEQYF. The CDR3 DNA sequence: TGTGCCAGCAGCTTAAAATCAGGGCCCTACGAGCAGTACTTC.

This clone was recorded a few times. The chain carries TRBV30 and TRBJ1-6; maybe TRBD1 (6 bases). V gave up 3 bases and J gave up 10 bases, with 13 bases separating them. This CDR3 spans 13 amino acids. Germline values: CDR1 GTSNPN, CDR2 SVGIG (reference sequence). Here the CDR3 DNA reads TGTGCCTGGAGCGGGCAGGGGATATCACCCCTCCACTTT. Translating gives CAWSGQGISPLHF.

CDR3 region: CSVNPDRGWNEQFF. The CDR3 DNA reads as TGCAGCGTTAATCCCGACAGGGGATGGAATGAGCAGTTCTTC. The J gene is TRBJ2-1, the V gene TRBV29-1; 8 bases agree with TRBD1. This CDR3 has 14 amino acids. The germline V gene encodes CDR1 SQVTM and CDR2 ANQGSEA. With 5 bases clipped from V and 7 bases from J, the junction kept 10 bases outside the gene matches.

The table lists this clone with a few counts. The rearrangement links TRBV2 to TRBJ1-1; the match to TRBD1 covers 9 bases. Germline CDR1 SNHLY, CDR2 FYNNEI. The CDR3 extends over 15 amino acids. Trimming took 3 bases from V and 0 from J; bases not matched to a gene: 2. The CDR3 DNA sequence: TGTGCCAGCAGTGATCGGGACAGGGTGAACACTGAAGCTTTCTTT. Translation: CASSDRDRVNTEAFF.

The chain uses TRBV4-1 and TRBJ1-2; 9 bases fit TRBD1. The germline CDR1 and CDR2 sequences are MGHRA and YSYEKL. V lost 2 bases and J lost 4; bases outside the gene matches: 8. The CDR3 is 16 residues long. DNA of the CDR3: TGCGCCAGCAGCCAAAAGCCGGGACAGGGATTCTATGGCTACACCTTC. Amino acid sequence: CASSQKPGQGFYGYTF.